This T cell receptor (beta chain) was recorded in a study of human T cells and chemical hapten exposure. TCRdb re-called the RACE reads through MiXCR, storing one row per CDR3 protein. The sample lists 90,000 or so distinct CDR3 sequences, over 9.5% seen once, with less than 2.5% in the top ten. This clonotype occurred a few times. The CDR3 loop spans 15 amino acids. Germline CDR1 is MNHNS and CDR2 is SASEGT. V was shortened by 6 bases and J by 4 bases, with 16 bases between the two germline ends. Specified time point: patch test 1, 2 weeks after DPC sensitization. The treatment: therapeutic diphenylcyclopropenone sensitization with weekly scalp DPC.

The chain is built from TRBV6-1 and TRBJ1-3; weak D call: TRBD1 (6 bases). This TCR came from a middle-aged man with alopecia areata. Some clones in this sample may be carry-over from other donors' samples. The material was whole blood, obtained in connection with sensitization to the hapten diphenylcyclopropenone (DPC). The CDR3 DNA follows: TGTGCCAGCAGCCCATTTGGGGGGGCCGGAAACACCATATATTTT. Protein sequence: CASSPFGGAGNTIYF.